Detailed here is one T cell receptor beta chain. This clonotype was seen only a few times. No antigen is known for it. No quality values exist for individual bases; no much larger clone is one base distant. This sample is drawn from a study of identical twins (dated by TCRdb to 2015 to 2016). Concerning the study at large: To test whether fetal clonotypes persist, the study used deep sequencing on TCR alpha and beta repertoires from monozygotic twins, unrelated adults of various ages, and cord blood. To rule out contamination, the twin experiments were replicated at different times with different library preparation protocols. Broader findings and caveats from the paper: Conclusions relied on cross-sectional statistical analysis, since the same donors could not be followed over many years. The excess sharing between twins in beta out-of-frame sequences was weaker because fewer shared sequences reduced the signal-to-noise ratio. Compared with coincidental sharing between unrelated individuals, out-of-frame TCR alpha sequences shared between twins had an excess of sequences with low generation probability. Zero-insertion analyses could be partly confounded by invariant T cells such as MAIT and iNKT, although diverse VJ usage argued against such confounding for most clonotypes. In monozygotic twins, recombination models systematically underestimated out-of-frame TCR alpha sharing, but the models matched the sharing seen between unrelated individuals. Abundant cord blood beta clonotypes had fewer insertions, young adult naive repertoires showed a similar but weaker trend, and memory repertoires showed no such trend.

Inclusive of the bounding cysteine and phenylalanine, the CDR3 is 16 residues long. Only the CDR3 DNA stays, 48 bases, in frame from base 1. V gives up 0 bases and J gives up 6 bases, and the segment between their germline ends measures 18 bases. CDR1 and CDR2 are read off the germline V gene (reference sequence) as MNHEY and SMNVEV. The library was prepared using 5' RACE. The data were produced on an Illumina HiSeq 2000. Template switching added a universal primer binding site, and the final cDNA carried a unique molecular identifier that allowed TCR cDNA molecules to be counted accurately. Specific primers in the conserved constant-segment region were used to synthesize first-strand cDNA for the TCR alpha and beta chains. Each cDNA library was double barcoded, with a SMART-Mk sample barcode plus Illumina barcodes, to control for contamination. TruSeq adapter sequences, together with Illumina sample barcodes, were added in two successive PCR steps. The TCR alpha and beta cDNA libraries were sequenced on the Illumina HiSeq platform using custom primers. The paper's data handling went like this. MiGEC was used to process raw reads and extract unique molecular identifiers, and MiXCR was used to find CDR3 positions. Recombination models were inferred per individual with the repgenHMM and IGoR tools using an EM algorithm. The analysis of shared clonotypes was done with the tcR package in R, with sharing normalized by the product of cloneset sizes. Out-of-frame nonproductive sequences were analyzed to study raw recombination free of thymic and clonal selection effects. TCRdb redid the processing of the public reads, applying fastp at Q25 and MiXCR, and retained in-frame beta chains. Rows with one shared CDR3 protein collapse into an entry with the most common genes and DNA. The authors' filters were not applied to this entry. Counted in this sample were 270,000 or so distinct CDR3 sequences; about 8.5% of them appeared once. Around 3% of the sample comes from the top ten.

Only healthy Caucasian donors were included. The twin cohort consisted of three pairs of female monozygotic twins, all aged roughly 18 to 30 years. Positive isolation kits from Invitrogen were used to isolate the CD4+ and CD8+ T cell populations. These same data were also listed under a study on yellow fever vaccine responses in identical twins. The second study's authors report: According to the authors, the vaccine-induced T cell response in identical twins seemed to be partly convergent and partly specific to each individual. Focusing on identical twins, the study followed the T cell clones that responded to the vaccine, and did so with precision.

Sequencing was carried out using CD8+ T cells sorted from blood. This receptor chain uses TRBV27 and TRBJ2-7; TRBD2 is a possible D gene, resting on 6 matching bases. The TCR originated in a woman aged 18-30 years in good health. For the CDR3, the sequence is CASSLSVGGITSEQYF. At the DNA level, the sequence is TGTGCCAGCAGTTTATCTGTTGGCGGGATAACGTCCGAGCAGTACTTC.